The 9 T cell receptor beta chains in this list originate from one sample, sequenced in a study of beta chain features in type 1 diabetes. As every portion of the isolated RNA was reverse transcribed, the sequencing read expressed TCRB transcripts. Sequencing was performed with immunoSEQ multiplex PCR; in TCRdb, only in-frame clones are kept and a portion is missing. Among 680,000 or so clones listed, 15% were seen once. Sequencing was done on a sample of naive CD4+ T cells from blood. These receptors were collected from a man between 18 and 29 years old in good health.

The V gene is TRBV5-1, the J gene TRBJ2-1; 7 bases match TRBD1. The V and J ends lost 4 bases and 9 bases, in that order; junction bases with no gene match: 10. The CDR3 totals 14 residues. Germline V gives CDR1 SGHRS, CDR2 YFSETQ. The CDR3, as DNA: TGCGCCAGCAGCGCAGGGGGAGCGCCGCCTGAGCAGTTCTTC. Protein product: CASSAGGAPPEQFF.

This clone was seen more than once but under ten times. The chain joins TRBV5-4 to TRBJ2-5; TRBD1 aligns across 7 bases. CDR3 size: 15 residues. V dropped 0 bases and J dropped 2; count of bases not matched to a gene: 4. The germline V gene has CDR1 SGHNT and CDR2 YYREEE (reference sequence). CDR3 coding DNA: TGTGCCAGCAGCTTGGAATACAGGGGTCAAGAGACCCAGTACTTC. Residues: CASSLEYRGQETQYF.

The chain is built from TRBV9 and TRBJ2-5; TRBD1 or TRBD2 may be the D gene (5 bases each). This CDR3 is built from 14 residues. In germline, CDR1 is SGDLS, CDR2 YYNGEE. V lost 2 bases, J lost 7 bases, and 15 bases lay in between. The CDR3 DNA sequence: TGTGCCAGCAGCGTGTCCGGGACCCAGGCGACCCAGTACTTC. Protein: CASSVSGTQATQYF.

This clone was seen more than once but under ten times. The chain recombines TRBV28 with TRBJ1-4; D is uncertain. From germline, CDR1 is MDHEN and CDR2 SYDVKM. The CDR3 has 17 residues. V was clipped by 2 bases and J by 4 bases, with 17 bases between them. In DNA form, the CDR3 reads TGTGCCAGCAGTTTAAGCATGGTCGGGCCCCGTAATGAAAAACTGTTTTTT. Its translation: CASSLSMVGPRNEKLFF.

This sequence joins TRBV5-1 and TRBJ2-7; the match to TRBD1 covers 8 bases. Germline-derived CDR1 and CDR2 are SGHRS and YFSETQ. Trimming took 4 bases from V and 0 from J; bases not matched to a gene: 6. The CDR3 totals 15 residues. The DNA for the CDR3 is TGCGCCAGCAGCAACCGACAGGGGACCTCCTACGAGCAGTACTTC. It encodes CASSNRQGTSYEQYF.

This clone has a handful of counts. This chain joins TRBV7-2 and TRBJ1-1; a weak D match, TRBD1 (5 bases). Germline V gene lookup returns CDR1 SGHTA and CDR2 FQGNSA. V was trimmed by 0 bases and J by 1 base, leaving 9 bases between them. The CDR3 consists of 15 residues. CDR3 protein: CASSLALRENTEAFF. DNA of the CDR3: TGTGCCAGCAGCTTAGCTCTCAGGGAGAACACTGAAGCTTTCTTT.

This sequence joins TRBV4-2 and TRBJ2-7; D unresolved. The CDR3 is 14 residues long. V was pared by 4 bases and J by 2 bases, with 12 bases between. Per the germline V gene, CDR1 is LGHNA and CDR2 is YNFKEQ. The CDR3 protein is CASSRLGLTYEQYF. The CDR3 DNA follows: TGTGCCAGCAGCCGCCTTGGCCTCACCTACGAGCAGTACTTC.

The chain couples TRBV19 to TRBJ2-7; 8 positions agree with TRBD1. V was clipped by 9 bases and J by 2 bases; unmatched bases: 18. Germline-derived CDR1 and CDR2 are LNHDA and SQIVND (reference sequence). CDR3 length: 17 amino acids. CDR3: CASQLHWRTGRTYEQYF. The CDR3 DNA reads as TGTGCCAGCCAGCTGCATTGGCGGACAGGGAGAACCTACGAGCAGTACTTC.

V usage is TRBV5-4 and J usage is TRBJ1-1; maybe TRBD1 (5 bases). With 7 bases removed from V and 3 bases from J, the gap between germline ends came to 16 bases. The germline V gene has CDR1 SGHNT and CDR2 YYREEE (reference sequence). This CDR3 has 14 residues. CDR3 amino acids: CASRAGGRDTEAFF. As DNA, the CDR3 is TGTGCCAGCCGGGCTGGGGGGAGAGACACTGAAGCTTTCTTT.